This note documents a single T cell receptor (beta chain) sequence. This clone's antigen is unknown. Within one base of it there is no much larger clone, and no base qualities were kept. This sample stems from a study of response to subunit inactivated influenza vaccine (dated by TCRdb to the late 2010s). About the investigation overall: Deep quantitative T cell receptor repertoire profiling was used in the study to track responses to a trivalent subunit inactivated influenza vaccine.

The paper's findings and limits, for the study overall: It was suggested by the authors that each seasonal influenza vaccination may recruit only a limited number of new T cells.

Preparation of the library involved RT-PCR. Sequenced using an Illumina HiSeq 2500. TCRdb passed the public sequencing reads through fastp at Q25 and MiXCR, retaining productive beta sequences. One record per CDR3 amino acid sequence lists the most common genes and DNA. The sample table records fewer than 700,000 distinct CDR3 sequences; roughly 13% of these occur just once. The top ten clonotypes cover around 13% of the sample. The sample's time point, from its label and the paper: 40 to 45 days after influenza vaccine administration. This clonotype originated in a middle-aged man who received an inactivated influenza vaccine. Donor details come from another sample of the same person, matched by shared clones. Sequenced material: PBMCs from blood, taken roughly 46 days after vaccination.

The CDR3 is CASSPRTARGYTF. The DNA is TGTGCCAGCAGTCCCCGGACCGCTCGAGGCTACACCTTC. This receptor chain uses TRBV6-1 and TRBJ1-2; the D gene remains uncertain. CDR1 and CDR2 were assigned from the germline V gene as MNHNS and SASEGT. Between the V and J ends, shortened by 5 bases and 8 bases respectively, the junction contains 15 bases. CDR3 length: 13 amino acids, cysteine to phenylalanine. Of the read, only the CDR3 DNA is kept; its 39 bases are in frame from base 1.